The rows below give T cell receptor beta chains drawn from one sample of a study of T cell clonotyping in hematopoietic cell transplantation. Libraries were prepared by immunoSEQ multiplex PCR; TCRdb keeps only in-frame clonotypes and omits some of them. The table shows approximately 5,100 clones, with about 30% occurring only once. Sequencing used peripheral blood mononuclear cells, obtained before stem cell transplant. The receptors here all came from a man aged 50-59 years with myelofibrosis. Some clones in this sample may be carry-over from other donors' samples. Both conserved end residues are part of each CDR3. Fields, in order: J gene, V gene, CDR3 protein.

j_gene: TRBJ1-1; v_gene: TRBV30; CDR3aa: CAWSAHMNTEAFF
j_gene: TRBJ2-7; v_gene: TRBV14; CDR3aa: CASSQGRGQGAYEQYF
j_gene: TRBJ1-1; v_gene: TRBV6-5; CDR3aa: CASTQWPERSTEAFF
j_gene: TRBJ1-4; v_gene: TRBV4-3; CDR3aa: CASSQDVGLGGMEKLFF
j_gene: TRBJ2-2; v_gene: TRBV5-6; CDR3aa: CASSSGGWNTGELFF
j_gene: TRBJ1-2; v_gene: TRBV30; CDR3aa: CAWSVQGTGNGYTF
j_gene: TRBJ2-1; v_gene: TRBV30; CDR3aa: CAWSKYNEQFF
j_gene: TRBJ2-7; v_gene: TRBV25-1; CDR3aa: CASSRQGTYEQYF
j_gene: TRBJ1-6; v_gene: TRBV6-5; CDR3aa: CASSVLFGPLHF
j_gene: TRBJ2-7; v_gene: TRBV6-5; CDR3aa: CASSVGQGEQYF
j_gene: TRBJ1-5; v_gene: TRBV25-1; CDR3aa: CASSEWGSNQPQHF
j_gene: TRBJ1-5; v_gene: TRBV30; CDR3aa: CAWSPQNGRPQHF
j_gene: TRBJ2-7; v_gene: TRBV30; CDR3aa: CAWSDQSEQYF
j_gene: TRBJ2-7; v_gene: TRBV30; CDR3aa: CAWRRQGATYEQYF
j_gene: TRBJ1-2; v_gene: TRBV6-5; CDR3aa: CASGGVYGYTF
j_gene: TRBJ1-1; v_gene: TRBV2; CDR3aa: CASKPDRDTEAFF
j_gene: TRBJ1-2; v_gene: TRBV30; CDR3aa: CAWSVQRPPIYGYTF
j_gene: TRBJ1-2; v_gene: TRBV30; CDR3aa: CAWSGGITGRYYGYTF
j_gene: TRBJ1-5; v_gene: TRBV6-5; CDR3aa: CASSLQGNQPQHF
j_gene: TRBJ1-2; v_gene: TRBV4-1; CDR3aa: CASSTQENLGGYTF
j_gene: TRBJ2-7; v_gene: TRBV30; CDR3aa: CARKGQASYEQYF
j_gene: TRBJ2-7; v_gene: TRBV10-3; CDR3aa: CATGTETYEQYF
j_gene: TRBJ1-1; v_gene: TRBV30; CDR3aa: CAWSAYPRENTEAFF
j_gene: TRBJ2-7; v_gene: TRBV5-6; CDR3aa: CASSLVGATYEQYF
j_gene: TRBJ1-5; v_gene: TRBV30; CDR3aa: CAWSGARVRNQPQHF
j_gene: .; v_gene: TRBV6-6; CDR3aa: CASSQIQYEQYF
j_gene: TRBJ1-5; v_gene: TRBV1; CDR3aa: CTSSPRQGWNQPQHF
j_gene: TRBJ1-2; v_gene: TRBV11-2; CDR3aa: CASSFASIGGYTF
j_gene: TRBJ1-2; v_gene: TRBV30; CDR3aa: CAWRPDKNYGYTF
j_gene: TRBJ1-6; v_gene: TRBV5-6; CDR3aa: CASSSDTGAYNSPLHF
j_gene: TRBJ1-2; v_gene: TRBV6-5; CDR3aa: CASSYSTGYYGYTF
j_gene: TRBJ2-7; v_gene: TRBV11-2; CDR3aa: CASSPGAGNYEQYF
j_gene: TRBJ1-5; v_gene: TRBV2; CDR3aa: CASSRDGAVQPQHF
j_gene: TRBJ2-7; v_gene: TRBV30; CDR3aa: CAWSVNYQVNF
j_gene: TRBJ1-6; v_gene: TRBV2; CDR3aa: CASSSDTSHTSPLHF
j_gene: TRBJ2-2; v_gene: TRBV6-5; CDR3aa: CASRVQGNTGELFF
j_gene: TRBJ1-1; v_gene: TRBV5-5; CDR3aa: CASSWDTGTEAFF
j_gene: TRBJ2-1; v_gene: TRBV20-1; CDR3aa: CSAAVGFQRFF
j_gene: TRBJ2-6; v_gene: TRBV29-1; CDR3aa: CSVDLPGANVLTF
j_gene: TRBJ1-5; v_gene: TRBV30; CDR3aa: CAWSVRAGGNQPQHF
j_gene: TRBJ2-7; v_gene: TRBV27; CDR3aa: CASSLSSRSYEQYF
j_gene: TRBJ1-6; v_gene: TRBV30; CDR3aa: CAWIQDNSPLHF
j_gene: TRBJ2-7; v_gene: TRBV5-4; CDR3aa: CASSFDSVASYEQYF